The clone carrying this T cell receptor beta chain was observed at least ten times. Germline V gives CDR1 SGHTA, CDR2 FQGNSA. Losses at the gene ends were 5 bases for V and 4 bases for J; bases not matched to a gene: 10. The CDR3 consists of 16 residues. RNA transcripts were the template for amplifying TCR beta CDR3 regions. The primer set for the first-round RT-PCR of the TCR CDR3 was HTBI. One entry per CDR3 protein, called by TCRdb with MiXCR from the multiplex PCR reads. The sample lists some 600,000 distinct CDR3 sequences; approximately 13% were seen once. These data originate in a study of T cells in Graves' hyperthyroidism and ophthalmopathy.

Sequenced: blood. The gene calls are TRBV7-2 and TRBJ2-3; 9 positions agree with TRBD2. The sequence was obtained from a woman under 40 with Graves' hyperthyroidism that later progressed to Graves' ophthalmopathy. CDR3 nucleotides: TGTGCCAGCAGCCCTGATACTAGCGGGTGGCCAGATACGCAGTATTTT. It codes for CASSPDTSGWPDTQYF. The variable domain in full, with the rest retrieved from reference TRBV7-2 and TRBJ2-3, is GAGVSQSPSNKVTEKGKDVELRCDPISGHTALYWYRQSLGQGLEFLIYFQGNSAPDKSGLPSDRFSAERTGGSVSTLTIQRTQQEDSAVYLCASSPDTSGWPDTQYFGPGTRLTVL.